A single sample is the source of the 23 T cell receptor beta chains below, sequenced in a study of regulatory T cells in long-lasting Graves disease. Construction of TCR beta libraries relied on iRepertoire HTBI primers and on Arm-PCR targeting CDR3 regions. From the multiplex PCR reads, TCRdb called clonotypes with MiXCR, one entry per CDR3 protein. The sample has 200,000 to 250,000 distinct CDR3 sequences, around 16% seen once. Noted time point: newly diagnosed GD, antithyroid drugs for less than 3 months. RNA extracted from PBMCs served as the sequencing template. This specimen consisted of peripheral blood mononuclear cells (PBMCs), obtained at new diagnosis, from a patient treated with antithyroid drugs. The receptors here all came from a female donor with Graves disease.

This clonotype was found many times. The chain employs TRBV29-1 and TRBJ2-5; 12 nucleotides match TRBD1. CDR1 is SQVTM, CDR2 ANQGSEA, per germline. J was trimmed by 5 bases and V by 7 bases; bases with no gene match: 5. This CDR3 spans 13 amino acids. CDR3 nucleotides: TGCAGCGCTCGGGACAGGGGGCCGGAGACCCAGTACTTC. Its translation: CSARDRGPETQYF.

This clonotype appeared many times. V gene TRBV12-3 or TRBV12-4 combines with J gene TRBJ2-1, with D tentatively TRBD1 or TRBD2 (5 bases each). V gave up 5 bases and J gave up 3 bases, with 17 bases separating them. The CDR3 runs 16 residues. CDR3 bases: TGTGCCAGCAGTCCCACGGGGCCCGACCGCTACAATGAGCAGTTCTTC. It codes for CASSPTGPDRYNEQFF.

This clonotype occurred many times. This chain uses TRBV7-2 with TRBJ2-6, with TRBD1 matching 10 bases. Per the germline V gene, CDR1 is SGHTA and CDR2 is FQGNSA. Trimming removed 2 bases from V and 0 bases from J; junction bases left unmatched: 7. This CDR3 is built from 19 residues. CDR3 residues: CASSLRGTGAVSGANVLTF. The CDR3 nucleotides are TGTGCCAGCAGCTTAAGGGGGACAGGGGCCGTCTCTGGGGCCAACGTCCTGACTTTC.

This clonotype was counted at least ten times. This chain links TRBV29-1 with TRBJ2-7, with a possible D match to TRBD2 (6 bases). Trimming left V 6 bases short and J 7 bases short, with 22 bases between. The CDR3 runs to 14 residues. Germline V gene data show CDR1 as SQVTM and CDR2 as ANQGSEA. The CDR3 loop reads CSVATSATVGEQYF. The CDR3 region has the DNA TGCAGCGTGGCGACTAGTGCCACGGTGGGTGAGCAGTACTTC.

The V and J genes are TRBV28 and TRBJ2-1, with 9 nucleotides matching TRBD2. The J call could be wrong; TRBJ2-5 is a better fit for the DNA end. This CDR3 has 14 amino acids. CDR1 and CDR2 from the germline V gene are MDHEN and SYDVKM. In DNA, the CDR3 is TGTGCCAGCAGTTCCCAGCGGGAGGAGGAGACCCAGTACTTC. This sequence encodes CASSSQREEETQYF.

This clonotype was observed at least ten times. This rearrangement joins TRBV7-2 to TRBJ1-5; TRBD1 aligns across 8 bases. Germline values: CDR1 SGHTA, CDR2 FQGNSA. V shed 4 bases and J 2 bases; nucleotides not matched to a gene: 4. This CDR3 is 15 amino acids long. DNA for the CDR3: TGTGCCAGCAGCTCAGACAGGGGCGGCAATCAGCCCCAGCATTTT. This sequence encodes CASSSDRGGNQPQHF.

This clonotype came up many times. The genes are TRBV30 and TRBJ2-5, with 9 positions matching TRBD2. The CDR3 spans 19 residues. Per germline, CDR1 GTSNPN and CDR2 SVGIG (reference sequence). Germline trimming cut 0 bases from V and 5 bases from J; bases unmatched to any gene: 19. CDR3 loop: CAWSVPLGLAGISGETQYF. The CDR3 bases are TGTGCCTGGAGTGTTCCATTAGGGCTAGCGGGAATATCGGGGGAGACCCAGTACTTC.

The chain has TRBV9 and TRBJ1-2, with D possibly TRBD1 on 5 matching bases. The V and J ends lost 0 bases and 0 bases respectively, with 12 bases between them. The CDR3 has 16 residues. Looked up from germline, CDR1 is SGDLS and CDR2 is YYNGEE. The CDR3 nucleotides are TGTGCCAGCAGCGTAGCGGCAGGGCCTACTAACTATGGCTACACCTTC. It codes for CASSVAAGPTNYGYTF. The complete variable domain, with remaining parts taken from reference TRBV9 and TRBJ1-2, reads DSGVTQTPKHLITATGQRVTLRCSPRSGDLSVYWYQQSLDQGLQFLIQYYNGEERAKGNILERFSAQQFPDLHSELNLSSLELGDSALYFCASSVAAGPTNYGYTFGSGTRLTVV.

This clonotype was recorded at least ten times. V gene TRBV27 combines with J gene TRBJ1-2; 9 bases line up with TRBD1. In germline, CDR1 is MNHEY, CDR2 SMNVEV (reference sequence). The CDR3 loop spans 15 amino acids. Trimming cost V 1 base and J 4 bases; bases outside gene matches: 4. The CDR3, as DNA: TGTGCCAGCAGTTTATTACCGGGACAGGGCTATGGCTACACCTTC. Its protein is CASSLLPGQGYGYTF.

This clonotype was detected many times. The chain uses TRBV2 and TRBJ1-3; a weak D match, TRBD1 (6 bases). CDR1 and CDR2 from the germline V gene are SNHLY and FYNNEI. Trimming shortened V by 6 bases and J by 2 bases, and 14 bases separated the two germline ends. CDR3 length: 15 amino acids. In DNA, the CDR3 is TGTGCCAGCAGAAAGGGACAACTTACTGGAAACACCATATATTTT. Its protein is CASRKGQLTGNTIYF.

This clonotype was picked up many times. The chain has TRBV7-2 and TRBJ2-1; D not resolved. Deletions cut 4 bases from V and 7 bases from J, with 14 bases between. The CDR3 totals 14 residues. CDR1 SGHTA and CDR2 FQGNSA come from the germline V gene. DNA of the CDR3: TGTGCCAGCAGCTACGACGACCCCTTGAATGAGCAGTTCTTC. It encodes CASSYDDPLNEQFF.

The genes are TRBV19 and TRBJ1-5; 11 bases line up with TRBD1. The germline gives CDR1 LNHDA, CDR2 SQIVND (reference sequence). V shed 11 bases and J 6 bases; nucleotides not matched to a gene: 6. The CDR3 sequence is 13 residues long. The chain's CDR3 is CAGSGTGGQPQHF. For the CDR3, the DNA is TGTGCCGGCTCCGGGACAGGGGGTCAGCCCCAGCATTTT.

This clonotype appeared many times. This chain connects TRBV7-9 to TRBJ2-3; 10 bases are shared with TRBD2. V lost 1 base, J lost 3 bases, and 4 bases stayed unmatched. The CDR3 extends over 16 amino acids. The germline V gene has CDR1 SEHNR and CDR2 FQNEAQ (reference sequence). The CDR3 here is CASSLGLAGETDTQYF. The CDR3 DNA reads TGTGCCAGCAGCTTAGGCCTAGCGGGGGAAACAGATACGCAGTATTTT.

This clonotype was recorded many times. The chain has TRBV19 and TRBJ1-4; D ambiguous. Germline CDR1 is LNHDA and CDR2 is SQIVND (reference sequence). CDR3 length: 15 amino acids. Trimming stripped 3 bases from V and 7 bases from J, with 15 bases between. The CDR3 sequence: CASSITFPRVEKLFF. The CDR3 bases are TGTGCCAGTAGTATTACCTTCCCCCGGGTTGAAAAACTGTTTTTT.

The rearrangement uses TRBV20-1 and TRBJ2-5; TRBD1 aligns across 9 bases. CDR3 length: 15 amino acids. Germline-derived CDR1 and CDR2 are DFQATT and SNEGSKA (reference sequence). Trimming took 0 bases from V and 3 from J; bases not matched to a gene: 5. Here the CDR3 DNA reads TGCAGTGCTAGAGACCAGCGGACAGGGGAAGAGACCCAGTACTTC. Translation: CSARDQRTGEETQYF.

This clonotype was observed many times. The chain recombines TRBV27 with TRBJ1-2; 9 bases align to TRBD1. This CDR3 region has 15 residues. The V gene's germline CDR1 is MNHEY and CDR2 SMNVEV (reference sequence). The V and J ends lost 0 bases and 8 bases, in that order; junction bases with no gene match: 7. The CDR3 sequence: CASSLSQTGGGGYTF. The CDR3 nucleotides read TGTGCCAGCAGTTTATCGCAGACAGGGGGAGGGGGCTACACCTTC.

This clonotype was counted ten times or more. The V and J genes are TRBV6-2 or TRBV6-3 and TRBJ1-4, with a weak D call TRBD1 (6 bases). CDR1 is MNHEY, CDR2 SVGEGT, per germline. Trimming took 5 bases from V and 4 from J, leaving 14 bases between them. The CDR3 is 15 residues long. The CDR3 loop is CASSEVPGDNEKLFF. In DNA form, the CDR3 reads TGTGCCAGCAGTGAAGTCCCAGGGGATAATGAAAAACTGTTTTTT.

Comments on this clonotype: A much larger clone sits a single nucleotide away, making a read error possible. This chain links TRBV6-2 or TRBV6-3 with TRBJ2-5, with TRBD2 identical over 8 bases. The germline V gene has CDR1 MNHEY and CDR2 SVGEGT. This CDR3 is 15 amino acids long. The CDR3 coding sequence is TGTGTCAGCAGTTACGCAACCGGGAGGGGGGAGACCCAGTACTTC. Protein product: CVSSYATGRGETQYF.

This clonotype was counted many times. The chain couples TRBV20-1 to TRBJ2-7, with D perhaps assigned TRBD1 or TRBD2 (5 bases each). The CDR3 loop spans 13 amino acids. Germline CDR1 reads DFQATT; CDR2 reads SNEGSKA (reference sequence). Deletions cut 3 bases from V and 0 bases from J, with 9 bases between. CDR3 sequence (DNA): TGCAGTGCTAGCGGGGACGTCTCCTACGAGCAGTACTTC. This sequence encodes CSASGDVSYEQYF.

This clonotype showed up many times. The chain uses TRBV20-1 and TRBJ2-7; 13 bases line up with TRBD2. The germline V gene has CDR1 DFQATT and CDR2 SNEGSKA (reference sequence). CDR3 length: 14 amino acids. J gave up 5 bases and V 5 bases, and 6 bases lay outside the gene matches. Written as DNA, the CDR3 is TGCAGTGCTGCCGGGACTAGCGGGATCCACGAGCAGTACTTC. This sequence encodes CSAAGTSGIHEQYF.

This clonotype appeared once. The chain uses TRBV4-3 and TRBJ1-4; D unresolved. This CDR3 is built from 15 residues. The V gene lost 0 bases and the J gene lost 3 bases, with 8 bases spanning the gap. Germline loops: CDR1 LGHNA, CDR2 YSLEER. The chain's CDR3 is CASSQELSANEKLFF. DNA for the CDR3: TGCGCCAGCAGCCAAGAACTCAGTGCTAATGAAAAACTGTTTTTT.

This clonotype was counted ten times or more. The chain recombines TRBV2 with TRBJ2-3, with a tentative D call TRBD2 (6 bases). The CDR3 consists of 14 residues. V was trimmed by 2 bases and J by 0 bases, leaving 6 bases between them. Germline loops: CDR1 SNHLY, CDR2 FYNNEI. The CDR3 sequence: CASSELASTDTQYF. As DNA, the CDR3 is TGTGCCAGCAGTGAACTAGCGAGCACAGATACGCAGTATTTT.

Note on this clonotype: One base away lies a much larger clone, so this may be a sequencing read error. The J gene is TRBJ2-1, the V gene TRBV29-1, with 9 bases that match TRBD2. Unmatched junction bases numbered 14, after V lost 7 bases and J lost 7 bases. The CDR3 runs 15 residues. Germline CDR1 is SQVTM and CDR2 is ANQGSEA. DNA for the CDR3: TGCAGCGCCATGACACCAGCGGGAGGTTGGAATGAGCAGTTCTTC. Protein sequence: CSAMTPAGGWNEQFF.